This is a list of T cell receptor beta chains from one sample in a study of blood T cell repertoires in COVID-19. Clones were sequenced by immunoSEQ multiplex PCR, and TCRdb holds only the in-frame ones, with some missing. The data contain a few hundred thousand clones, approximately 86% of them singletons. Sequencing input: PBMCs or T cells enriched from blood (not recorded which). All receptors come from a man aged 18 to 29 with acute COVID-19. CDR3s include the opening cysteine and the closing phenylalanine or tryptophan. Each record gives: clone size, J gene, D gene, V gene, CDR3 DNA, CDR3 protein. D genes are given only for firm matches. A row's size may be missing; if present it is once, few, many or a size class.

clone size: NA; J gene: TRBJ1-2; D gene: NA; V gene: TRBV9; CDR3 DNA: TGTGCCAGCAGCTTACAGGGAGCGGACTATGGCTACACCTTC; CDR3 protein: CASSLQGADYGYTF
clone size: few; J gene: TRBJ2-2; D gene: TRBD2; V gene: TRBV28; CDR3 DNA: TGTGCCAGCAGTTCCCCGGGACTAGCGTACACCGGGGAGCTGTTTTTT; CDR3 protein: CASSSPGLAYTGELFF
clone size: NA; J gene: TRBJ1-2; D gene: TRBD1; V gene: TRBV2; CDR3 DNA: TGTGCCAGCAGTTCAGGGGGCGTTAGCAATGGCTACACCTTC; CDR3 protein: CASSSGGVSNGYTF
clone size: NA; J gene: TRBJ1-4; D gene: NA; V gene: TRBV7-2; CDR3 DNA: TGTGCCAGCAGCTCAACAGGGCTTAATGAAAAACTGTTTTTT; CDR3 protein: CASSSTGLNEKLFF
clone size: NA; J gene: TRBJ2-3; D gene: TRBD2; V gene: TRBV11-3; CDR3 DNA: TGTGCCAGCAGCCTTGGACTAGCGTATAGCACAGATACGCAGTATTTT; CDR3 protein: CASSLGLAYSTDTQYF
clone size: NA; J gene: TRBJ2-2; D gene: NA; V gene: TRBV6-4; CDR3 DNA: TGTGCCAGCAGTAACGACACCGCAGGGGACACCGGGGAGCTGTTTTTT; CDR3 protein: CASSNDTAGDTGELFF
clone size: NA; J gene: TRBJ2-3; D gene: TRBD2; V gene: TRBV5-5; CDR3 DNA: TGTGCCAGCAGCTTGGTAACTAGCGGACTGGCTACGCAGTATTTT; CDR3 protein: CASSLVTSGLATQYF
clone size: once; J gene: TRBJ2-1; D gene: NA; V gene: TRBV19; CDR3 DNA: TGTGCCAGTACTGGACAGGGAAGAGGAACTAGCGGGTACAATGAGCAGTTCTTC; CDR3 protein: CASTGQGRGTSGYNEQFF
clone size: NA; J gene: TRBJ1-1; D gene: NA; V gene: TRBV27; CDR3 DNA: TGTGCCAGCAGTCCAGGGCCGAACACTGAAGCTTTCTTT; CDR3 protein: CASSPGPNTEAFF
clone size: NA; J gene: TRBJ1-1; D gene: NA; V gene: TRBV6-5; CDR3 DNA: TGTGCCAGCAGTTACTCGGACCGGGATTATGAAGCTTTCTTT; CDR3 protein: CASSYSDRDYEAFF
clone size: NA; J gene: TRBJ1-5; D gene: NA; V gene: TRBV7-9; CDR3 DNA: TGTGCCAGCAGTCTAGAGAATCAGCCCCAGCATTTT; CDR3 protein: CASSLENQPQHF
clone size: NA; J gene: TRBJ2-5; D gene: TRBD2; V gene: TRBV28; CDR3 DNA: TGTGCCAGCAGTGTCTCGGGAGGACAAGAGACCCAGTACTTC; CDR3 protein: CASSVSGGQETQYF
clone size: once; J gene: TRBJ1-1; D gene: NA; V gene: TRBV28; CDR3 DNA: TGTGCCAGCCCCCGGGCAGGGGATATGAACACTGAAGCTTTCTTT; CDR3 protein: CASPRAGDMNTEAFF
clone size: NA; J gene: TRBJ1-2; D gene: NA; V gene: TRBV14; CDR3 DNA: TGTGCCAGCAGCCACCTAGGGGCGGCTGACTATGGCTACACCTTC; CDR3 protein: CASSHLGAADYGYTF
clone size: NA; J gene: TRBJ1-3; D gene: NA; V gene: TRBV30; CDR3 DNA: TGTGCCTGGAGGGTCGGGGGGAGTAGCACCATATATTTT; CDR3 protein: CAWRVGGSSTIYF
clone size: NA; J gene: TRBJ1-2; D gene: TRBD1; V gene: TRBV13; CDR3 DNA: TGTGCCAGCAGCCAGTGGACAGGGAACTATGGCTACACCTTC; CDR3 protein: CASSQWTGNYGYTF
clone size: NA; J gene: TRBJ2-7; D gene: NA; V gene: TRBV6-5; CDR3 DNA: TGTGCCAGCAGGCCGGGACTCTCCTACGAGCAGTACTTC; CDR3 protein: CASRPGLSYEQYF